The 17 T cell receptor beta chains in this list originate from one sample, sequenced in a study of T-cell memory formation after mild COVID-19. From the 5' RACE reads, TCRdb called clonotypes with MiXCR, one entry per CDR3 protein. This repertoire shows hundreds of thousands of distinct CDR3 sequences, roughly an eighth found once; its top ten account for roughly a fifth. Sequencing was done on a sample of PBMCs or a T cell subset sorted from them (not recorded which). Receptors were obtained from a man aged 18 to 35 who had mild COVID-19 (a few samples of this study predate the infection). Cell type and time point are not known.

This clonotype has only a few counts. CDR3 DNA sequence: TGCGCCAGCAGCTTTGCCGGGACAGCTTCCACAGATACGCAGTATTTT. Residues: CASSFAGTASTDTQYF. This chain uses TRBV4-1 with TRBJ2-3; 7 bases agree with TRBD1. Germline values: CDR1 MGHRA, CDR2 YSYEKL. V shed 5 bases and J 2 bases; nucleotides not matched to a gene: 10. CDR3 size: 16 residues.

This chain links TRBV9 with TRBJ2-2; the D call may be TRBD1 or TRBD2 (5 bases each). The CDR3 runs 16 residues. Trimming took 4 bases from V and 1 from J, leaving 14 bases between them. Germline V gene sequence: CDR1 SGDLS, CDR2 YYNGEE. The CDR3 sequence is CASSPTGAGNTGELFF. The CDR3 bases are TGTGCCAGCAGCCCAACCGGGGCGGGGAACACCGGGGAGCTGTTTTTT.

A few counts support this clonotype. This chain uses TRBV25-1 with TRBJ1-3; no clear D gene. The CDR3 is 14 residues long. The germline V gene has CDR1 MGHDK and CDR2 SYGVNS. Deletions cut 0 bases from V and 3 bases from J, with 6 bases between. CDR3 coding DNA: TGTGCCAGCAGTGAATATATGGGTGGAAACACCATATATTTT. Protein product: CASSEYMGGNTIYF.

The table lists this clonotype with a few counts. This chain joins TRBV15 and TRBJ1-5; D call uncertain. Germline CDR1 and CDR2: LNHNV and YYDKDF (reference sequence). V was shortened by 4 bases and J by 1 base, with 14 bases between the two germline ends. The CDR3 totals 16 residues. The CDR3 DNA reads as TGTGCCACCAGCAATGGGGAAGAGTGGAGCAATCAGCCCCAGCATTTT. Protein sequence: CATSNGEEWSNQPQHF.

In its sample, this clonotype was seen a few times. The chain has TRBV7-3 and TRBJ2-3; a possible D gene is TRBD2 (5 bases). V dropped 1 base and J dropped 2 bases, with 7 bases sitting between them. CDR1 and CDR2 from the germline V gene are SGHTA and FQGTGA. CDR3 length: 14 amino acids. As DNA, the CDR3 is TGTGCCAGCAGCTTAAAGGGAGCCACAGATACGCAGTATTTT. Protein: CASSLKGATDTQYF.

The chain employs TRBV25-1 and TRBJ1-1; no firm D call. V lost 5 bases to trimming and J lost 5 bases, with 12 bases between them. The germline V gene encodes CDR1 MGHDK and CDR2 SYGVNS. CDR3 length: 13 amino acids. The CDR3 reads CASSRGGKTEAFF. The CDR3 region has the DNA TGTGCCAGCAGTCGGGGAGGTAAAACTGAAGCTTTCTTT.

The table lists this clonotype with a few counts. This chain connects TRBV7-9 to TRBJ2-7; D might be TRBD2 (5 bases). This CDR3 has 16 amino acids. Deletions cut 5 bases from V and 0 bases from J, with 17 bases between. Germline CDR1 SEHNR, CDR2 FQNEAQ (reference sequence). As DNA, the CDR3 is TGTGCCAGCAGCCACCGAAATGGAGGAACCTCCTACGAGCAGTACGTC. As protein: CASSHRNGGTSYEQYV.

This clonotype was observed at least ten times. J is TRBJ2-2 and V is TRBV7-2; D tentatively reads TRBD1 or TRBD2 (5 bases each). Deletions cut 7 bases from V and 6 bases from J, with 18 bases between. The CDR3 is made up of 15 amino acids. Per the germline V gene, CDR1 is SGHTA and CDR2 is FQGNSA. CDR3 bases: TGTGCCAGCACCCCCCGGGGCCTCGACGCCGGGGAGCTGTTTTTT. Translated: CASTPRGLDAGELFF.

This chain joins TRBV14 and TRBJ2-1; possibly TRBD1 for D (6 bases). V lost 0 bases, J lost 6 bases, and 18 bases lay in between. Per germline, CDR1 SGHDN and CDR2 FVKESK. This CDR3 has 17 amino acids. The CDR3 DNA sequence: TGTGCCAGCAGCCAAGATCTTGGGGGCTCAGTGGGCAATGAGCAGTTCTTC. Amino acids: CASSQDLGGSVGNEQFF.

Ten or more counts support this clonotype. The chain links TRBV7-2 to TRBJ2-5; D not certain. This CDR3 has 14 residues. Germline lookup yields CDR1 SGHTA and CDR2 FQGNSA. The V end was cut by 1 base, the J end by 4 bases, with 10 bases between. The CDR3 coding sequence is TGTGCCAGCAGCTTAGGACGATTGCCAGAGACCCAGTACTTC. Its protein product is CASSLGRLPETQYF.

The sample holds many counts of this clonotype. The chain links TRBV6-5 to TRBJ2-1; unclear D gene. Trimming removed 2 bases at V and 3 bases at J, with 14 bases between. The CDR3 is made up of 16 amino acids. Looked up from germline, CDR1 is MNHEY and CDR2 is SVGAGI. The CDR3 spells CASSYSGTSLYNEQFF. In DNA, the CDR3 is TGTGCCAGCAGTTACAGTGGCACCTCACTCTACAATGAGCAGTTCTTC.

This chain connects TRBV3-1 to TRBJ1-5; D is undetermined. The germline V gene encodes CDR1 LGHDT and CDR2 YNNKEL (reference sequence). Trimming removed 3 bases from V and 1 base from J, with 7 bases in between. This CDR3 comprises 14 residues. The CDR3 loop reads CASSQGSSNQPQHF. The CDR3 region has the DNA TGTGCCAGCAGCCAGGGATCCAGCAATCAGCCCCAGCATTTT. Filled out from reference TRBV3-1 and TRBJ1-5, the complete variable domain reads DTAVSQTPKYLVTQMGNDKSIKCEQNLGHDTMYWYKQDSKKFLKIMFSYNNKELIINETVPNRFSPKSPDKAHLNLHINSLELGDSAVYFCASSQGSSNQPQHFGDGTRLSIL.

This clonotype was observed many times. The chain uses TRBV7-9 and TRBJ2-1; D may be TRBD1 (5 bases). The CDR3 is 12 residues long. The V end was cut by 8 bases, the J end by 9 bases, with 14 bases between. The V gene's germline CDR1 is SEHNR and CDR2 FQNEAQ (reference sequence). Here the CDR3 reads CASHDSLGEQFF. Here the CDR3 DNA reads TGTGCCAGCCACGACAGCTTGGGTGAGCAGTTCTTC.

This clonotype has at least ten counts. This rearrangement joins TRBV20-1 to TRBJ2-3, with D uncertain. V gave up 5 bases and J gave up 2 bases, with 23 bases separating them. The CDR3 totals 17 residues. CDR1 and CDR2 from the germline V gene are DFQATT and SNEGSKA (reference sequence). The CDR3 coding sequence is TGCAGTGCTCCCTCCACCAGCGCCAAAGGGTACACAGATACGCAGTATTTT. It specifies CSAPSTSAKGYTDTQYF.

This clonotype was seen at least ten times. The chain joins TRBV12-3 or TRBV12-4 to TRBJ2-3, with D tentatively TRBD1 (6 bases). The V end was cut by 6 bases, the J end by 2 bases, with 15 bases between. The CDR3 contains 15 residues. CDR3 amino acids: CASRFWDTFTDTQYF. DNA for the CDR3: TGTGCCAGCAGATTCTGGGACACCTTCACAGATACGCAGTATTTT.

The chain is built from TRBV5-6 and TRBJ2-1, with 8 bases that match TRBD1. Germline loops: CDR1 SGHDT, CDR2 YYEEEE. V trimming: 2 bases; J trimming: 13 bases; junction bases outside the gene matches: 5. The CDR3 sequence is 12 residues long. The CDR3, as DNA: TGTGCCAGCAGCTTAATGGACAGGGAACAGTTCTTC. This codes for CASSLMDREQFF.

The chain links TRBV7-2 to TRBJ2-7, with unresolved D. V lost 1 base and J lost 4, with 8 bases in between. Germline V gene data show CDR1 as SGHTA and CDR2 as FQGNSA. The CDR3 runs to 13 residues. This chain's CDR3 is CASSLVGQYEQYV. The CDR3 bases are TGTGCCAGCAGCTTAGTTGGTCAGTACGAGCAGTACGTC.